This TCR beta chain was captured in a study of blood T cell repertoires in COVID-19. Germline lookup yields CDR1 LGHNA and CDR2 YNFKEQ. V shed 4 bases and J shed 6 bases, with 19 bases lying between them. The length of the CDR3 is 15 residues. Clones were read by immunoSEQ multiplex PCR, and TCRdb kept only the in-frame ones, dropping some. The repertoire holds some 300,000 clones, with about 87% as singletons. The rearrangement links TRBV4-2 to TRBJ2-7; a weak D match, TRBD2 (6 bases). Input material: peripheral blood. This TCR was sampled from a woman in her 30s who had recovered from COVID-19. DNA of the CDR3: TGTGCCAGCAGCCCCGGGGGAGTTGGGGAGCGCGAGCAGTACTTC. Translating gives CASSPGGVGEREQYF.